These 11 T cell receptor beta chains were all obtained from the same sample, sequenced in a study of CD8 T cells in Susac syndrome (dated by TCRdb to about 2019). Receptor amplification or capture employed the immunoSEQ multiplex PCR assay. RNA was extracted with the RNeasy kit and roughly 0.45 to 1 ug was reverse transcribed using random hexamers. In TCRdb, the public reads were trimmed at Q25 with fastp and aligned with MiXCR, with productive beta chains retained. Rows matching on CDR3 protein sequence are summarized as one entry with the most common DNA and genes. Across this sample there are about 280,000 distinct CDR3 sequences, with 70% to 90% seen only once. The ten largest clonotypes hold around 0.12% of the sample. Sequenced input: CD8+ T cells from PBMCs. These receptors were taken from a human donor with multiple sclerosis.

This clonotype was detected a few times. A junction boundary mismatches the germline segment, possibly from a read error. The DNA for the CDR3 is TGTGCCAGTAGCATAGCGGGAGATGCCTACAATGAGCAGTTCTTC. It translates to CASSIAGDAYNEQFF. The rearrangement uses TRBV19 and TRBJ2-1, with 9 bases identical to TRBD2. CDR1 is LNHDA and CDR2 is SQIVND in the germline V gene (reference sequence). The length of the CDR3 is 15 residues.

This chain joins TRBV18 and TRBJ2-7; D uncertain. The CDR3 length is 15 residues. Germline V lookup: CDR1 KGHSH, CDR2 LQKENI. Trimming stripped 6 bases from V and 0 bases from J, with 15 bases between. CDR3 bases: TGTGCCAGCTCCGCCTTCTCCCCGAGCTCCTACGAGCAGTACTTC. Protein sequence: CASSAFSPSSYEQYF.

DNA for the CDR3: TGTGCCATCCTCGGAGGTGAGGGCACAGATACGCAGTATTTT. This sequence encodes CAILGGEGTDTQYF. V gene TRBV28 combines with J gene TRBJ2-3, with a possible D match to TRBD2 (5 bases). With 10 bases removed from V and 1 base from J, the gap between germline ends came to 15 bases. The CDR3 totals 14 residues. Germline V gene data show CDR1 as MDHEN and CDR2 as SYDVKM.

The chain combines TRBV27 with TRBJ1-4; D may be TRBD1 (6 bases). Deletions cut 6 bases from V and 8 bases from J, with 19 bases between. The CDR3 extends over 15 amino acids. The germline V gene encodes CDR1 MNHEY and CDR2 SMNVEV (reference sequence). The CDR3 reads CASSLLPDRGEKLFF. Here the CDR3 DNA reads TGTGCCAGCAGCCTCCTCCCGGACAGAGGCGAAAAACTGTTTTTT.

CDR3 in DNA: TGTGCCAGCAGCTTGGTTGGCGGGGACACTGAAGCTTTCTTT. It specifies CASSLVGGDTEAFF. This rearrangement joins TRBV5-6 to TRBJ1-1; no clear D. V was trimmed by 0 bases and J by 3 bases, leaving 9 bases between them. This CDR3 comprises 14 residues. Germline V gene sequence: CDR1 SGHDT, CDR2 YYEEEE.

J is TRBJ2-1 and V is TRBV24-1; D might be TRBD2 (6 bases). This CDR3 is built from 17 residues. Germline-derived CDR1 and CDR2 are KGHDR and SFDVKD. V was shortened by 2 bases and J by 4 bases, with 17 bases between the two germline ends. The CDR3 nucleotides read TGTGCCACCAGTGATTGGGGACTGGACCCTCATTACAATGAGCAGTTCTTC. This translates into CATSDWGLDPHYNEQFF.

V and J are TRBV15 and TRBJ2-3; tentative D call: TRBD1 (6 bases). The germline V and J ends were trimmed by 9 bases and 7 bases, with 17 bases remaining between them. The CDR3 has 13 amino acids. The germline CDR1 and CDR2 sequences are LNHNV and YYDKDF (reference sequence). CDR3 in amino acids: CATGGQGSNTQYF. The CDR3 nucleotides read TGTGCCACGGGTGGGCAGGGGAGTAATACGCAGTATTTT.

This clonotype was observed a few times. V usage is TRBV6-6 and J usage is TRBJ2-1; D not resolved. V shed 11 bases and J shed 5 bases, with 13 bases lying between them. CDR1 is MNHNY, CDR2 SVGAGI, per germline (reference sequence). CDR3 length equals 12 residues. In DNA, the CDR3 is TGTGCCTGTAGTCCCTTTCACAATGAGCAGTTCTTC. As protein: CACSPFHNEQFF.

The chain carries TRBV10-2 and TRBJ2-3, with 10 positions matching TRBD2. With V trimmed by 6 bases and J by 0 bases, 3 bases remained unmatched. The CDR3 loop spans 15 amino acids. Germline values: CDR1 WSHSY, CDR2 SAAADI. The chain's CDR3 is CASRGGLASTDTQYF. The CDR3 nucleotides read TGCGCCAGCAGGGGGGGACTAGCGAGCACAGATACGCAGTATTTT.

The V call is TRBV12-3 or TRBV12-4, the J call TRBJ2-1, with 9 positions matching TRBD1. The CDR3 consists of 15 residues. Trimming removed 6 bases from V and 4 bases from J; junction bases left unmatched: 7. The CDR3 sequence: CASSDPGQGYNEQFF. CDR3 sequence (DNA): TGTGCCAGCAGCGATCCGGGACAGGGATACAATGAGCAGTTCTTC.

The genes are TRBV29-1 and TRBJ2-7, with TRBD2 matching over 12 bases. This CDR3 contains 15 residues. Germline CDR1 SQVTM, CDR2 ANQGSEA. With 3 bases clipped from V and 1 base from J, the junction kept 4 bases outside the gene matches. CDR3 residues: CSVERTSGESYEQYF. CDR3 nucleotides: TGCAGCGTTGAGCGGACTAGCGGGGAATCCTACGAGCAGTACTTC.